The rows below give T cell receptor beta chains drawn from one sample of a study of cytomegalovirus exposure and HLA in healthy donors. Only in-frame clones appear in the TCRdb table, and some are missing; sequencing was by immunoSEQ multiplex PCR. The repertoire shows under 200,000 clones; the top ten hold less than 6.5%. The specimen was PBMCs. Source of these receptors: a man aged 25 to 40 in good health and CMV-seronegative. The CDR3 runs from the conserved cysteine through the conserved F or W. D genes are given only for firm matches.

d_call	v_call	j_call	cdr3_aa	cdr3_nt
.	TRBV20-1	TRBJ1-1	CSASGGQGAFF	TGCAGTGCTAGCGGGGGGCAAGGAGCTTTCTTT
TRBD2	TRBV10-1	TRBJ2-1	CASSEWLAGGEQFF	TGCGCCAGCAGTGAGTGGCTAGCGGGAGGTGAGCAGTTCTTC
.	TRBV6-1	TRBJ1-1	CASSVSHRTEAFF	TGTGCCAGCAGTGTTAGTCATCGCACTGAAGCTTTCTTT
TRBD2	TRBV29-1	TRBJ2-1	CSVPEAGGAYNEQFF	TGCAGCGTCCCGGAGGCGGGGGGCGCCTACAATGAGCAGTTCTTC
.	TRBV28	TRBJ2-2	CASSFGQNTGELFF	TGTGCCAGCAGTTTTGGACAGAACACCGGGGAGCTGTTTTTT
TRBD1	TRBV7-9	TRBJ1-2	CASSSTGNGYTF	TGTGCCAGCAGCTCGACAGGGAATGGCTACACCTTC
TRBD2	TRBV18	TRBJ2-1	CASSPTSEDEQFF	TGTGCCAGCTCCCCGACTAGCGAGGATGAGCAGTTCTTC
.	TRBV6-5	TRBJ1-1	CASSYSAGNTEAFF	TGTGCCAGCAGTTACTCCGCCGGGAACACTGAAGCTTTCTTT
TRBD1	TRBV30	TRBJ1-3	CAWTGTAGNTIYF	TGTGCCTGGACCGGGACAGCTGGAAACACCATATATTTT
.	TRBV9	TRBJ1-2	CASSVELPGGYTF	TGTGCCAGCAGCGTAGAGCTTCCAGGGGGCTACACCTTC
TRBD1	TRBV5-6	TRBJ1-2	CASSPYEQGADSYGYTF	TGTGCCAGCAGCCCCTATGAGCAGGGGGCTGATAGCTATGGCTACACCTTC
.	TRBV13	TRBJ2-7	CASSLAGVGEQYF	TGTGCCAGCAGCTTAGCGGGGGTCGGGGAGCAGTACTTC
.	TRBV27	TRBJ2-6	CASSYLAGANVLTF	TGTGCCAGCAGTTACTTAGCTGGGGCCAACGTCCTGACTTTC
TRBD2	TRBV4-3	TRBJ2-2	CASSQGPSGNTGELFF	TGCGCCAGCAGCCAAGGTCCTAGCGGGAACACCGGGGAGCTGTTTTTT
.	TRBV13	TRBJ2-1	CASSLAEGGRSYNEQFF	TGTGCCAGCAGCTTAGCCGAGGGGGGGCGCTCCTACAATGAGCAGTTCTTC
.	TRBV14	TRBJ1-1	CASSQLGGGGGRTEAFF	TGTGCCAGCAGCCAGCTTGGGGGGGGCGGCGGTAGAACTGAAGCTTTCTTT
.	TRBV19	TRBJ1-2	CASSMRGRSTDGYTF	TGTGCCAGTAGTATGCGGGGGCGTTCTACCGATGGCTACACCTTC
TRBD2	TRBV4-2	TRBJ2-1	CASSQGEGLAGINNEQFF	TGTGCCAGCAGCCAAGGGGAGGGGCTAGCGGGAATCAACAATGAGCAGTTCTTC
TRBD1	TRBV6-6	TRBJ2-1	CASNERGQSYNEQFF	TGTGCCAGCAACGAAAGGGGACAGTCCTACAATGAGCAGTTCTTC
TRBD1	TRBV10-1	TRBJ1-1	CASSPGQGKGTEAFF	TGCGCCAGCAGCCCCGGACAGGGCAAGGGCACTGAAGCTTTCTTT
.	TRBV29-1	TRBJ2-6	CSVVISGANVLTF	TGCAGCGTTGTAATCTCTGGGGCCAACGTCCTGACTTTC
.	TRBV28	TRBJ1-5	CASFEMGLTRNQPQHF	TGTGCCAGTTTCGAGATGGGACTGACCCGTAATCAGCCCCAGCATTTT
TRBD1	TRBV5-1	TRBJ1-1	CASSTLGQVPGTNTEAFF	TGCGCCAGCAGCACCCTCGGACAGGTGCCAGGTACGAACACTGAAGCTTTCTTT
.	TRBV7-9	TRBJ1-2	CASGLTAVSYGYTF	TGTGCCAGCGGTCTGACGGCGGTTAGCTATGGCTACACCTTC
.	TRBV14	TRBJ2-6	CASSQSYGTANVLTF	TGTGCCAGCAGCCAGTCTTACGGGACAGCCAACGTCCTGACTTTC
.	TRBV6-1	TRBJ2-7	CASSYGGSGYEQYF	TGTGCCAGCAGCTATGGGGGCTCAGGGTACGAGCAGTACTTC
TRBD2	TRBV23-1	TRBJ2-7	CASSQSGTSGSYEQYF	TGCGCCAGCAGTCAATCCGGGACTAGCGGCTCCTACGAGCAGTACTTC
.	TRBV4-3	TRBJ2-5	CASSQDGQRQETQYF	TGCGCCAGCAGCCAAGATGGACAGCGGCAAGAGACCCAGTACTTC
TRBD1	TRBV10-3	TRBJ1-4	CAIRDSQNEKLFF	TGTGCCATCCGGGACAGCCAAAATGAAAAACTGTTTTTT
TRBD1	TRBV7-2	TRBJ2-7	CASSLRIMTGTDEQYF	TGTGCCAGCAGCTTAAGGATTATGACAGGGACGGACGAGCAGTACTTC
.	TRBV7-9	TRBJ2-2	CASSLEATVINTGELFF	TGTGCCAGCAGCTTAGAGGCGACAGTTATTAACACCGGGGAGCTGTTTTTT
TRBD1	TRBV19	TRBJ2-7	CASSIGGTGATYEQYF	TGTGCCAGTAGTATAGGAGGGACAGGGGCGACCTACGAGCAGTACTTC
TRBD2	TRBV10-1	TRBJ2-7	CASSRSGSSYEQYF	TGCGCCAGCAGTCGAAGCGGGAGCTCCTACGAGCAGTACTTC
.	TRBV19	TRBJ1-1	CASSTSAVGNTEAFF	TGTGCCAGTAGTACCTCGGCGGTTGGGAACACTGAAGCTTTCTTT
.	TRBV7-6	TRBJ2-5	CASSLATGLETQYF	TGTGCCAGCAGCTTAGCTACAGGGTTAGAGACCCAGTACTTC
.	TRBV11-2	TRBJ2-5	CASSLGAQETQYF	TGTGCCAGCAGCTTAGGGGCCCAAGAGACCCAGTACTTC
.	TRBV7-2	TRBJ1-3	CASSFRSVQGPRNTIYF	TGTGCCAGCAGCTTTCGGTCGGTACAGGGCCCGCGAAACACCATATATTTT
TRBD1	TRBV27	TRBJ2-7	CASSEVGTVSYEQYF	TGTGCCAGCAGCGAGGTTGGGACAGTGTCCTACGAGCAGTACTTC
TRBD2	TRBV25-1	TRBJ2-3	CASSEYKGLAADTQYF	TGTGCCAGCAGTGAATATAAAGGACTAGCGGCAGATACGCAGTATTTT
.	TRBV27	TRBJ1-1	CASSLFRGADTEAFF	TGTGCCAGCAGTTTATTTCGGGGGGCGGACACTGAAGCTTTCTTT
TRBD1	TRBV7-6	TRBJ2-7	CASSSGQGAIYEQYF	TGTGCCAGCAGCTCGGGACAGGGGGCAATCTACGAGCAGTACTTC
TRBD1	TRBV7-3	TRBJ2-7	CASSLRPGQGTYEQYF	TGTGCCAGCAGCTTAAGACCGGGACAGGGGACCTACGAGCAGTACTTC
.	TRBV5-6	TRBJ1-2	CASSLGQYGYTF	TGTGCCAGCAGCTTAGGACAGTATGGCTACACCTTC